A selection of T cell receptor beta chains follows, all from one sample in a study of blood T cells in healthy people across ages. TCRdb passed the 5' RACE reads through MiXCR, listing each CDR3 protein once. The sample records about a million distinct CDR3 sequences, 51% being singletons. Sequencing was carried out using blood. The receptors stem from a woman aged 55-69 years in good health. The CDR3 runs from the conserved cysteine through the conserved F or W. The D gene is left open where the match is weak. Clone size is not always given. Where it is, it says once, few, many or a class for expanded clones.

J gene	D gene	V gene	clone size	CDR3 DNA	CDR3 protein
TRBJ2-7	TRBD1	TRBV20-1	few	TGCAGTGCTAGTCAGGGGGCGCTTCTCGAGCAGTACTTC	CSASQGALLEQYF
TRBJ2-7	.	TRBV4-2	.	TGTGCCAGCAGCCAAGTCCTGTCGCGGGACTCCTACGAGCAGTACTTC	CASSQVLSRDSYEQYF
TRBJ2-7	TRBD2	TRBV29-1	few	TGCAGCGTGAGGAGTGGAGCGGGGGGGGACGAGCAGTACTTC	CSVRSGAGGDEQYF
TRBJ2-3	.	TRBV27	.	TGTGCCACCAAGAAAAACCGGGCAACAGATACGCAGTATTTT	CATKKNRATDTQYF
TRBJ2-3	TRBD2	TRBV12-3/TRBV12-4	.	TGTGCCAGCAGTGATTGGACTAGCGCAGATACGCAGTATTTT	CASSDWTSADTQYF
TRBJ2-1	TRBD2	TRBV20-1	.	TGCAGTCCGAAGGGGTTTAGCGGGAGTTCGTACAATGAGCAGTTCTTC	CSPKGFSGSSYNEQFF
TRBJ2-2	.	TRBV13	.	TGTGCCAGCAGCACCAACTGGGTGACCGGGGAGCTGTTTTTT	CASSTNWVTGELFF
TRBJ2-5	.	TRBV29-1	.	TGCGGCGTTGATTCGGGCCCAGCCCAAGAGACCCAGTACTTC	CGVDSGPAQETQYF
TRBJ2-4	.	TRBV27	few	TGTGCCAGCAGTCCCCGGGACGGCATTCAGTACTTC	CASSPRDGIQYF
TRBJ2-7	.	TRBV5-1	.	TGCGCCAGCAGCTCCTCGGGGCAAAGCTCCTACGAGCAGTACTTC	CASSSSGQSSYEQYF
TRBJ2-7	.	TRBV7-2	few	TGTGCCAGCGGGGGGAGCACGTACGAGCAGTACTTC	CASGGSTYEQYF
TRBJ2-5	.	TRBV29-1	.	TGCAGCGTTGATGTGGACTATGGGGAGACCCAGTACTTC	CSVDVDYGETQYF
TRBJ2-6	.	TRBV7-9	few	TGTGCCAGCACGCAGGGTTCCCTTGGTGGGGCCAACGTCCTGACTTTC	CASTQGSLGGANVLTF
TRBJ2-1	TRBD2	TRBV3-1	.	TGTGCCAGCAGCCAAGGGACTAGCGGGAGTTTAAACAATGAGCAGTTCTTC	CASSQGTSGSLNNEQFF
TRBJ2-1	TRBD1	TRBV6-5	few	TGTGCCAGCAGGAGACAGGGGGCGAGAGATGAGCAGTTCTTC	CASRRQGARDEQFF
TRBJ1-1	.	TRBV7-9	.	TGTGCCAGGAGACCCAAGGAGGGTGGCACTGAGGCTTTCTTT	CARRPKEGGTEAFF
TRBJ1-1	TRBD1	TRBV29-1	few	TGCAGCGTTGAAGATTGGGAGACAGGGGGGCCCACTGAAGCTTTCTTT	CSVEDWETGGPTEAFF
TRBJ2-4	TRBD1	TRBV27	few	TGTGCCAGCAGTGACAGGGAAGGGGACATTCAGTACTTC	CASSDREGDIQYF
TRBJ2-1	.	TRBV12-3/TRBV12-4	.	TGTGCCAGCAGTTTAGCTGACAGACACAATGAGCAGTTCTTC	CASSLADRHNEQFF
TRBJ2-7	TRBD2	TRBV12-3/TRBV12-4	few	TGTGCCAGCAGTTTAGTTGGCGCGGGGGGTAGCGAGCAGTACTTC	CASSLVGAGGSEQYF
TRBJ2-1	TRBD2	TRBV29-1	few	TGCAGCGTTGGCGGGACTAGCGGGAGAGGAGATGAGCAGTTCTTC	CSVGGTSGRGDEQFF
TRBJ2-3	TRBD2	TRBV20-1	.	TGCAGTGCTAGTTTGCGGGAGACCACAGATACGCAGTATTTT	CSASLRETTDTQYF
TRBJ2-1	.	TRBV4-1	.	TGCGCCAGCAGCCATCCCCTCGCGGCGCCCTCCTACAATGAGCGGTTCTTC	CASSHPLAAPSYNERFF
TRBJ2-1	.	TRBV4-3	few	TGCGCCAGCAGCCAACAGGGTGACAATGAGCAGTTCTTC	CASSQQGDNEQFF
TRBJ2-1	.	TRBV20-1	few	TGCAGTGCTAGAGGCGGAACTTACAATGAGCAGTTCTTC	CSARGGTYNEQFF
TRBJ2-1	.	TRBV28	.	TGTGCCAGCGCTCTCAGCTCCTACAATGAGCAGTTCTTC	CASALSSYNEQFF
TRBJ1-2	.	TRBV7-8	.	TGTGCCAGCAGCTTAGGGCTTGGAGATGGCTACACCTTC	CASSLGLGDGYTF
TRBJ1-6	.	TRBV6-5	.	TGTGCCAGCAGTTACTCTTGGGGACAAGTTAATTCACCCCTCCACTTT	CASSYSWGQVNSPLHF
TRBJ2-1	TRBD2	TRBV20-1	.	TGCAGTGCCCAGACTAGCGGGAGAGGGCAGTTCTTC	CSAQTSGRGQFF
TRBJ2-7	TRBD2	TRBV6-2/TRBV6-3	.	TGTGCCAGCGGAGCCGGGACTAGCGGGAACTACGAGCAGTACTTC	CASGAGTSGNYEQYF
TRBJ2-1	.	TRBV15	.	TGTGCCACCAGCAGAGACCCCGGACAGACGTCCTACAATGAGCAGTTCTTC	CATSRDPGQTSYNEQFF
TRBJ2-1	TRBD2	TRBV18	.	TGTGCCAGCTCACCCGCGGGAGTACCAAACAATGAGCAGTTCTTC	CASSPAGVPNNEQFF
TRBJ2-7	.	TRBV20-1	once	TGCAGTGGGCGAACAGGTATGGGCGGCGAGCAGTACTTC	CSGRTGMGGEQYF
TRBJ2-1	.	TRBV7-9	.	TGTGCCAGCAGCTTAATGGCGAATGAGCAGTTCTTC	CASSLMANEQFF
TRBJ2-3	.	TRBV5-1	once	TGCGCCAGCAGCGCTAGCTTCTACACAGATACGCAGTATTTT	CASSASFYTDTQYF
TRBJ2-3	TRBD2	TRBV20-1	few	TGCAGTGCTAGCCTAGCGGGAGTGGTAGATACGCAGTATTTT	CSASLAGVVDTQYF
TRBJ2-1	TRBD1	TRBV3-1	once	TGTGCCAGCAGCCAAGGACGGACAGGGGGCGGGGAGCAGTTCTTC	CASSQGRTGGGEQFF
TRBJ2-1	.	TRBV7-2	once	TGTGCCAGCAGCTTATTCGAGGGGCTATACAATGAGCAGTTCTTC	CASSLFEGLYNEQFF
TRBJ2-7	.	TRBV4-3	.	TGCGCCAGCAGCCAAGCGATAGGAAACGCCTACGAGCAGTACTTC	CASSQAIGNAYEQYF
TRBJ2-7	TRBD2	TRBV6-2/TRBV6-3	few	TGTGCCAGCAGTTCCTCAGCGGGAGGACGATACGAGCAGTACTTC	CASSSSAGGRYEQYF
TRBJ2-7	.	TRBV12-3/TRBV12-4	few	TGTGCCAGCAGCCATGAAGCCGGGACATCCTACGAGCAGTACTTC	CASSHEAGTSYEQYF
TRBJ2-7	TRBD1	TRBV7-8	.	TGTGCCACTACCGCGGACAGGGTCAACTACGAGCAGTACTTC	CATTADRVNYEQYF
TRBJ2-5	TRBD1	TRBV15	few	TGTGCCACCAGCAGAGATCCTCCTGGGACAGGGGGGGAGACCCAGTACTTC	CATSRDPPGTGGETQYF
TRBJ2-5	.	TRBV5-1	.	TGCGCCAGCAGCTTGTTACAGTACAATGAGCAGTACTTC	CASSLLQYNEQYF
TRBJ1-1	TRBD1	TRBV10-3	.	TGTGCCGTCAGACAGGGGTGGGACACTGAAGCTTTCTTT	CAVRQGWDTEAFF
TRBJ2-7	.	TRBV20-1	once	TGCAGTGTAGTTGCAGGGGAGAGATACGAGCAGTACTTC	CSVVAGERYEQYF
TRBJ2-7	.	TRBV3-1	few	TGTGCCAGCAGCCATCATGGGCAGTACGAGCAGTACTTC	CASSHHGQYEQYF
TRBJ2-5	TRBD1	TRBV7-9	few	TGTGCCAGCAGCGGGACAGCCCCCCGGGGAGTTAGCCGGGAGACCCAGTACTTC	CASSGTAPRGVSRETQYF
TRBJ1-1	.	TRBV7-2	.	TGTGCCAGCAGCTTCGGGGTCGCTGAAGCTTTCTTT	CASSFGVAEAFF
TRBJ2-7	TRBD2	TRBV4-2	.	TGTGCCAGCAGCCAAGATGGGACTAGCGTCGCCTACGAGCAGTACTTC	CASSQDGTSVAYEQYF
TRBJ2-5	.	TRBV20-1	.	TGCAGTGCTAGAGATCCCCAACAAGAGACCCAGTACTTC	CSARDPQQETQYF